This TCR beta chain was sequenced for a study of T cells in Graves' hyperthyroidism and ophthalmopathy. Overall study findings and caveats: Separating ophthalmopathy from stable hyperthyroidism was achieved by a 13 V-J model. Ophthalmopathy, as predicted by the model, came a median approximately 6.5 months after the prediction.

This clonotype has ten or more counts. Its antigen is unknown. The length of the CDR3 is 15 residues. Per germline, CDR1 SGDLS and CDR2 YYNGEE. Trimming removed 2 bases at V and 1 base at J, with 7 bases between. Based on clinical symptoms, serum thyroxine and TRAb, thyroid ultrasound and orbital computed tomography, diagnoses were reached. PBMCs were derived from 7.5 to 10 ml fresh peripheral blood. From RNA transcripts, TCR beta CDR3 regions were amplified. The HTBI primer set was used in a first-round RT-PCR of the TCR CDR3. TCRdb re-analysed the multiplex PCR reads in MiXCR, keeping a single row per CDR3 protein. The sample yields about 680,000 distinct CDR3 sequences, around 40% seen once.

The rearrangement links TRBV9 to TRBJ2-6, with D uncertain. The receptor was isolated from a woman aged 40 to 55 with Graves' hyperthyroidism. The sequencing input was blood. CDR3 nucleotides: TGTGCCAGCAGCGTTTGGGGATCTGGGGCCAACGTCCTGACTTTC. Translating gives CASSVWGSGANVLTF.